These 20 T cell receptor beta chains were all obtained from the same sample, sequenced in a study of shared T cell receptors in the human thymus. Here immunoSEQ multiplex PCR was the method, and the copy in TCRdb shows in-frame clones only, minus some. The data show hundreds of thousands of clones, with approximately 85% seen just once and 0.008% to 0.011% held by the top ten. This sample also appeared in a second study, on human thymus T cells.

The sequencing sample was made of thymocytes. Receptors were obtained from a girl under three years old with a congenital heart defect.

CDR3 sequence reads: CASSIRQGLSTDTQYF. The CDR3 DNA is TGTGCCAGTAGCATCAGACAGGGCCTAAGCACAGATACGCAGTATTTT. The gene calls are TRBV19 and TRBJ2-3; 7 bases are a match to TRBD1. V gave up 6 bases and J gave up 0 bases; unmatched junction bases: 9. CDR3 length: 16 residues. Per the germline V gene, CDR1 is LNHDA and CDR2 is SQIVND (reference sequence). Looking up the rest from reference TRBV19 and TRBJ2-3 gives the full variable domain: DGGITQSPKYLFRKEGQNVTLSCEQNLNHDAMYWYRQDPGQGLRLIYYSQIVNDFQKGDIAEGYSVSREKKESFPLTVTSAQKNPTAFYLCASSIRQGLSTDTQYFGPGTRLTVL.

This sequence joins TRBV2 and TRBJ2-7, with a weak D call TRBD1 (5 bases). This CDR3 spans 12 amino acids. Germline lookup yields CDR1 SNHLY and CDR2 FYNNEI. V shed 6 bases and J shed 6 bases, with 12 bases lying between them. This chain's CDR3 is CASSLGEPEQYF. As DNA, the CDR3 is TGTGCCAGCAGCCTAGGGGAACCCGAGCAGTACTTC.

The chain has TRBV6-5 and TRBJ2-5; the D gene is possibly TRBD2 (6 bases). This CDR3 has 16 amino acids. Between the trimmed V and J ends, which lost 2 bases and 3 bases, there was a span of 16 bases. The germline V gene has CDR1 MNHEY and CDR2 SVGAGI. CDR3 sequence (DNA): TGTGCCAGCAGTTACCCCCGTGGTGGCGGGGAAGAGACCCAGTACTTC. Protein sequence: CASSYPRGGGEETQYF.

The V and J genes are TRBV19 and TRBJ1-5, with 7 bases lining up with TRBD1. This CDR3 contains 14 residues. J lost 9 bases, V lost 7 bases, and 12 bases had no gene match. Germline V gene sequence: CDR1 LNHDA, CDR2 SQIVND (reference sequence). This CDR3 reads CASTRDSGMVPQHF. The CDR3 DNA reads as TGTGCCAGTACCAGGGACAGTGGGATGGTGCCCCAGCATTTT.

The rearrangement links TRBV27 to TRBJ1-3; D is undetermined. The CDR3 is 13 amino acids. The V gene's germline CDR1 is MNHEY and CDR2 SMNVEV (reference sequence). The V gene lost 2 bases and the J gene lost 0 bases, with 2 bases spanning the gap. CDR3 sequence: CASSLHSGNTIYF. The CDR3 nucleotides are TGTGCCAGCAGTTTACACTCTGGAAACACCATATATTTT.

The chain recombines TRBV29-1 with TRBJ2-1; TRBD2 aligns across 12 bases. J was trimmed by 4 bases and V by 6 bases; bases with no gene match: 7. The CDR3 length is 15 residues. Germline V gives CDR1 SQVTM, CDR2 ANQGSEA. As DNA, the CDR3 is TGCAGCGTGATGACTAGCGGGGGAGAATACAATGAGCAGTTCTTC. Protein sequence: CSVMTSGGEYNEQFF.

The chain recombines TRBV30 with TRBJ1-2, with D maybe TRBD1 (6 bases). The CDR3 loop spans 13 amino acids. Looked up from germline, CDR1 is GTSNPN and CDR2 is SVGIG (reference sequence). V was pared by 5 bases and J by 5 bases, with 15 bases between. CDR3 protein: CAWAGALGYGYTF. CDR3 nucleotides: TGTGCCTGGGCGGGGGCGCTGGGGTATGGCTACACCTTC.

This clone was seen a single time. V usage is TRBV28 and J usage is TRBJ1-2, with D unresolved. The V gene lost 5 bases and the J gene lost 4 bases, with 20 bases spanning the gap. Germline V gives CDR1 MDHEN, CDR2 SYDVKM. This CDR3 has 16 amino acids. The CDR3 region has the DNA TGTGCCAGCAGTCCCCGTCTACAGTCCCCCCTCTATGGCTACACCTTC. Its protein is CASSPRLQSPLYGYTF.

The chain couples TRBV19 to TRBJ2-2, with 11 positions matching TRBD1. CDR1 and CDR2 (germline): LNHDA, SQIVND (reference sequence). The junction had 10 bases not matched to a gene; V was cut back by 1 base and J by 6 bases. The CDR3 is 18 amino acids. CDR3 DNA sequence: TGTGCCAGTAGTATAGGCTTTGGGGACAGGGGGAGGGCCGGGGAGCTGTTTTTT. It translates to CASSIGFGDRGRAGELFF.

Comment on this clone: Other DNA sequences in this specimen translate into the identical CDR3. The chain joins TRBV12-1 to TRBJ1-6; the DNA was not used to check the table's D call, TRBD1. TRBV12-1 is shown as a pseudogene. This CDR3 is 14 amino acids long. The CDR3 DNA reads TGTGCCAGCAGCTACCGGGACAGAGAATCACCCCTCCACTTT. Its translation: CASSYRDRESPLHF.

Here the CDR3 reads CASSGRTGRTEAFF. The CDR3 DNA sequence: TGTGCCAGCAGTGGGAGGACAGGTAGAACTGAAGCTTTCTTT. V gene TRBV28 combines with J gene TRBJ1-1, with 7 nucleotides matching TRBD1. CDR3 length: 14 amino acids. Germline CDR1 reads MDHEN; CDR2 reads SYDVKM. J lost 5 bases, V lost 5 bases, and 8 bases had no gene match.

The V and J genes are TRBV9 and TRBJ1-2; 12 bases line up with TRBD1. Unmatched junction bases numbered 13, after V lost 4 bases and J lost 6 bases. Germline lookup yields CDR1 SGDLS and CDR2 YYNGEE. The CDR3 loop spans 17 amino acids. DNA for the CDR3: TGTGCCAGCAGCCCACAGGGACAGGGGGCGTATCGACATGGCTACACCTTC. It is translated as CASSPQGQGAYRHGYTF.

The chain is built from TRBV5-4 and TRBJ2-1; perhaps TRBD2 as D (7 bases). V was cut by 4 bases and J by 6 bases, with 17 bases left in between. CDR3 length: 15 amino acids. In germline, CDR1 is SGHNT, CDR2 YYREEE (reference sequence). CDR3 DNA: TGTGCCAGCAGCCGCACGTGGGGGGGCCTCAATGAGCAGTTCTTC. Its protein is CASSRTWGGLNEQFF.

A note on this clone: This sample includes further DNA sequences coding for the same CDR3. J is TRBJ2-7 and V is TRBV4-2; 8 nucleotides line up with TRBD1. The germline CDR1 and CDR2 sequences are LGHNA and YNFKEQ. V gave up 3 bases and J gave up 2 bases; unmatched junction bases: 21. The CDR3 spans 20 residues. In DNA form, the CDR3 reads TGTGCCAGCAGCCAGGAGTCGACAGGGGAAAGGCCGGGCCGGCCCTACGAGCAGTACTTC. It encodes CASSQESTGERPGRPYEQYF.

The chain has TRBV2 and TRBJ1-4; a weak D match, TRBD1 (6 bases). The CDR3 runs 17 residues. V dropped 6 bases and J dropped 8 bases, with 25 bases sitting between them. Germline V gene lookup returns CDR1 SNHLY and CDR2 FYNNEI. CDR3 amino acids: CASRPSGTLHFNEKLFF. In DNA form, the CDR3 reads TGTGCCAGCAGGCCCAGCGGGACACTTCATTTTAACGAAAAACTGTTTTTT.

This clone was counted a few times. CDR3 sequence: CASSEYTLLGAKNIQYF. The CDR3 coding sequence is TGTGCCAGTAGTGAATATACTCTCCTCGGGGCCAAAAACATTCAGTACTTC. The chain couples TRBV19 to TRBJ2-4; D is unclear. CDR3 size: 17 residues. The V end lost 5 bases, the J end lost 1 base, and 18 bases lay between the germline ends. The germline CDR1 and CDR2 sequences are LNHDA and SQIVND (reference sequence).

The CDR3 spells CASSPAMADFDGYTF. CDR3 coding DNA: TGTGCCAGCTCACCTGCTATGGCCGACTTCGATGGCTACACCTTC. The chain joins TRBV18 to TRBJ1-2; unclear D gene. Germline V gene data show CDR1 as KGHSH and CDR2 as LQKENI. Deletions cut 3 bases from V and 6 bases from J, with 17 bases between. The CDR3 runs 15 residues. The full variable domain, its missing parts supplied by reference TRBV18 and TRBJ1-2, is NAGVMQNPRHLVRRRGQEARLRCSPMKGHSHVYWYRQLPEEGLKFMVYLQKENIIDESGMPKERFSAEFPKEGPSILRIQQVVRGDSAAYFCASSPAMADFDGYTFGSGTRLTVV.

The chain's CDR3 is CASSQVAGGPWEYF. In nucleotides, the CDR3 is TGTGCCAGCAGCCAAGTTGCGGGGGGCCCTTGGGAATATTTT. This chain joins TRBV14 and TRBJ2-3, with 8 bases lining up with TRBD2. With 1 base clipped from V and 15 bases from J, the junction kept 12 bases outside the gene matches. CDR1 and CDR2 (germline): SGHDN, FVKESK. This CDR3 contains 14 residues.

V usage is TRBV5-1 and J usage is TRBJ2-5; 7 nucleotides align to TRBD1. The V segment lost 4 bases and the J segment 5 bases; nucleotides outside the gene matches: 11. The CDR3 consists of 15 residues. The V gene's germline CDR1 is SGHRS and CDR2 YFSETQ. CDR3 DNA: TGCGCCAGCAGCAGATGGGACAGCCAGGTGGAGACCCAGTACTTC. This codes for CASSRWDSQVETQYF.

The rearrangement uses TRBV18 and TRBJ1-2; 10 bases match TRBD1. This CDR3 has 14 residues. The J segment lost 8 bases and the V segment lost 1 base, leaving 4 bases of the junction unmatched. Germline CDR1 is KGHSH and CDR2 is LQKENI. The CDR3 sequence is CASSPQGQGKGYTF. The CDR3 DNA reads TGTGCCAGCTCACCACAGGGACAGGGGAAGGGCTACACCTTC.